This T cell receptor (beta chain) was recorded in a study of technical replicates of blood from a handful of donors. The CDR3 has 15 residues. The germline V gene encodes CDR1 LNHDA and CDR2 SQIVND (reference sequence). V shed 8 bases, J shed 2 bases, and the junction held 7 bases outside the gene matches. TCRdb's copy holds only in-frame clones and misses some; the assay was immunoSEQ multiplex PCR. Found here are approximately 97,000 clones, roughly 95% of them singletons; the top ten hold 0.34%. The chain combines TRBV19 with TRBJ2-1, with 9 bases fitting TRBD2. The sequence came from a human donor in good health. The sample was T cells isolated from PBMCs. The CDR3 sequence: CASLGGRDTYNEQFF. The CDR3 DNA reads as TGTGCCAGTTTAGGCGGGAGGGATACCTACAATGAGCAGTTCTTC.